These 3 T cell receptor beta chains were sequenced from one sample in a study of identical twins. TCRdb independently ran MiXCR on the 5' RACE reads; one entry per CDR3 protein. The data contain 690,000 or so distinct CDR3 sequences, roughly 6% of them seen just once; the ten biggest clones take up 1.5% to 2%. Sequenced sample: naive T cells sorted from blood. The receptors originated from a young man in good health.

The V gene is TRBV6-2 or TRBV6-3, the J gene TRBJ1-5; D unresolved. Germline CDR1 reads MNHEY; CDR2 reads SVGEGT. The CDR3 contains 17 residues. V lost 0 bases, J lost 2 bases, and 14 bases lay in between. In DNA form, the CDR3 reads TGTGCCAGCAGTTACTCGAAACGAAAGAGGGGCAATCAGCCCCAGCATTTT. Its translation is CASSYSKRKRGNQPQHF.

This clonotype has at least ten counts. V gene TRBV25-1 combines with J gene TRBJ2-7, with a tentative D call TRBD1 (6 bases). Germline V gene sequence: CDR1 MGHDK, CDR2 SYGVNS. The V and J ends lost 6 bases and 2 bases respectively, with 11 bases between them. The CDR3 has 13 amino acids. CDR3 bases: TGTGCCAGCAGCCTGGGACATCCCTACGAGCAGTACGTC. It is translated as CASSLGHPYEQYV.

This clonotype was detected many times. This chain joins TRBV12-3 or TRBV12-4 and TRBJ1-6; 8 nucleotides align to TRBD1. The CDR3 is 16 amino acids. The V segment lost 7 bases and the J segment 7 bases; nucleotides outside the gene matches: 12. This CDR3 is CASKPYMGTGNSPLHF. CDR3 nucleotides: TGTGCCAGCAAACCCTACATGGGGACAGGCAATTCACCCCTCCACTTT.